These T cell receptor beta chains were read from a single sample in a study of blood T cell repertoires in COVID-19. Assay: immunoSEQ multiplex PCR; the TCRdb copy retains only in-frame clones and omits some. Among 200,000 to 250,000 clones listed, 75% to 90% were seen once. Sequencing was performed on peripheral blood. All receptors derive from a woman aged 25 to 39 who had recovered from COVID-19. CDR3s include the opening cysteine and the closing phenylalanine or tryptophan. D genes are given only for firm matches.

>TRBJ2-5|TRBV5-6|TRBD2
TGTGCCAGCAGCCGGACCGGGACTAGCGGGGGTTGGGAGACCCAGTACTTC
CASSRTGTSGGWETQYF
>TRBJ1-4|TRBV6-5|.
TGTGCCAGCAGACAAGGGAGCCCAAATGAAAAACTGTTTTTT
CASRQGSPNEKLFF
>TRBJ1-1|TRBV6-5|.
TGTGCCAGCAGAGACGGGGAAAACACTGAAGCTTTCTTT
CASRDGENTEAFF
>TRBJ2-7|TRBV5-6|.
TGTGCCAGCAGCGCGGGACAGCCCTCCTACGAGCAGTACTTC
CASSAGQPSYEQYF
>TRBJ1-1|TRBV5-4|.
TGTGCCAGCAGCCTGAACAGGGTCCAGAACACTGAAGCTTTCTTT
CASSLNRVQNTEAFF
>TRBJ2-1|TRBV5-1|TRBD2
TGCGCCAGCAGCTTGGGGCTAGCGGGGAGTAATGAGCAGTTCTTC
CASSLGLAGSNEQFF
>TRBJ1-2|TRBV9|TRBD1
TGTGCCAGCAGCGCCCGGGACAGTAACTATGGCTACACCTTC
CASSARDSNYGYTF
>TRBJ2-5|TRBV27|TRBD1
TGTGCCAGCAGTTTCTTGACCGCCGGGACAGGGGCCGGGACCCAGTACTTC
CASSFLTAGTGAGTQYF
>TRBJ2-1|TRBV12-3/TRBV12-4|TRBD1
TGTGCCAGCAGTCCGACAGGGAATGAGCAGTTCTTC
CASSPTGNEQFF
>TRBJ1-1|TRBV7-2|TRBD1
TGTGCCAGCAGCCGCGGGACAGATAACACTGAAGCTTTCTTT
CASSRGTDNTEAFF